The 7 T cell receptor beta chains in this list originate from one sample, sequenced in a study of beta chain features in type 1 diabetes. Findings and caveats of the study: TCRB CDR3 length was moderately but significantly reduced in all four CD4+ subsets of Type 1 diabetes patients.

All of the isolated RNA was reverse transcribed, so expressed TCRB transcripts were sequenced. Sequenced by immunoSEQ multiplex PCR; TCRdb stores in-frame clones only, minus some. The sample consists of 52,000 or so clones, around half of them appearing once. These receptors' targets are unknown. The specimen was Tregs from blood. The origin of the receptors is a woman aged 40 to 50 with type 1 diabetes.

The chain employs TRBV6-1 and TRBJ2-1, with TRBD1 as a possible D gene (6 bases). V lost 6 bases to trimming and J lost 0 bases, with 15 bases between them. There are 16 residues in the CDR3. Germline CDR1 reads MNHNS; CDR2 reads SASEGT. The CDR3 here is CASRETGSSSYNEQFF. The CDR3 DNA is TGTGCCAGCAGAGAAACAGGGTCAAGCTCCTACAATGAGCAGTTCTTC.

A few counts support this clone. The same CDR3 is also encoded by other DNA sequences in this sample. V and J are TRBV28 and TRBJ1-6; TRBD1 matches 10 bases. Germline loops: CDR1 MDHEN, CDR2 SYDVKM. The CDR3 has 19 residues. V trimming: 2 bases; J trimming: 1 base; junction bases outside the gene matches: 8. CDR3 region: CASSLPGQGIRSYNSPLHF. The CDR3 nucleotides are TGTGCCAGCAGTTTACCGGGACAGGGGATTCGGTCCTATAATTCACCCCTCCACTTT. Full variable domain (outside the CDR3, taken from reference TRBV28 and TRBJ1-6): DVKVTQSSRYLVKRTGEKVFLECVQDMDHENMFWYRQDPGLGLRLIYFSYDVKMKEKGDIPEGYSVSREKKERFSLILESASTNQTSMYLCASSLPGQGIRSYNSPLHFGNGTRLTVT.

This chain connects TRBV7-2 to TRBJ1-2, with TRBD1 matching over 7 bases. The CDR3 contains 14 residues. The germline V gene encodes CDR1 SGHTA and CDR2 FQGNSA. Losses at the gene ends were 1 base for V and 7 bases for J; bases not matched to a gene: 6. In DNA form, the CDR3 reads TGTGCCAGCAGCTTAGTCTCGGGACAGCCTGGCTACACCTTC. It specifies CASSLVSGQPGYTF.

This rearrangement joins TRBV5-5 to TRBJ1-2; the D gene is possibly TRBD1 (5 bases). In germline, CDR1 is SGHKS, CDR2 YYEKEE (reference sequence). Trimming cost V 6 bases and J 5 bases, with 14 bases left between them. The CDR3 is made up of 13 amino acids. The CDR3 sequence: CASTQAEGYGYTF. The CDR3 nucleotides read TGTGCCAGCACCCAGGCGGAGGGGTATGGCTACACCTTC. Full variable domain (remainder filled in from reference TRBV5-5 and TRBJ1-2): DAGVTQSPTHLIKTRGQQVTLRCSPISGHKSVSWYQQVLGQGPQFIFQYYEKEERGRGNFPDRFSARQFPNYSSELNVNALLLGDSALYLCASTQAEGYGYTFGSGTRLTVV.

The chain is built from TRBV20-1 and TRBJ2-1; D ambiguous. The CDR3 is 10 amino acids. CDR1 is DFQATT and CDR2 is SNEGSKA in the germline V gene (reference sequence). Trimming took 5 bases from V and 4 from J, leaving 3 bases between them. The DNA of the CDR3 is TGCAGTGCTTTATACAATGAGCAGTTCTTC. Translation gives CSALYNEQFF.

The chain employs TRBV5-5 and TRBJ2-7; D may be TRBD2 (6 bases). This CDR3 contains 14 residues. CDR1 and CDR2 (germline): SGHKS, YYEKEE (reference sequence). V lost 4 bases and J lost 2, with 13 bases in between. CDR3 bases: TGTGCCAGCAGCCCACGGGGGTTCCCCTACGAGCAGTACTTC. Translated, it gives CASSPRGFPYEQYF.

The chain joins TRBV7-6 to TRBJ2-3, with 7 bases aligning to TRBD1. Germline V gene sequence: CDR1 SGHVS, CDR2 FNYEAQ. V trimming: 1 base; J trimming: 2 bases; junction bases outside the gene matches: 3. CDR3 length: 15 residues. The DNA of the CDR3 is TGTGCCAGCAGCTTAGGAGGGGGCATCACAGATACGCAGTATTTT. It is translated as CASSLGGGITDTQYF.